The sample holds many counts of the clone carrying this T cell receptor (beta chain). Germline CDR1 and CDR2: SGHRS and YFSETQ. The CDR3 spans 12 residues. The V end lost 0 bases, the J end lost 5 bases, and 4 bases lay between the germline ends. TCRdb re-derived calls from the 5' RACE reads in MiXCR, one entry per CDR3 protein. This sample has 45,000 or so distinct CDR3 sequences, with more than 5% found just once. The data are from a study of neurological immune-mediated disorders. Sequencing input: CD4+ T cells from blood. The chain has TRBV5-1 and TRBJ2-3; D is ambiguous. The TCR sequence derives from a woman aged 40 to 50 in good health. The chain's CDR3 is CASSLEKDTQYF. The CDR3 DNA reads as TGCGCCAGCAGCTTGGAGAAAGATACGCAGTATTTT.